This T cell receptor beta chain was found in a study of T cells in Graves' hyperthyroidism and ophthalmopathy. General study results and limits: Most thyroid-expanded clonotypes above 0.001 were also found in blood. Ophthalmopathy stood apart from stable hyperthyroidism in a 13 V-J model. The model's output predicted ophthalmopathy at a median of roughly seven months prior to onset.

Thyroid ultrasound and orbital computed tomography, with clinical symptoms and serum thyroxine and TRAb, informed diagnoses. Researchers amplified the TCR beta CDR3 regions from RNA transcripts. TCR CDR3 regions were first amplified by RT-PCR with HTBI primers. TCRdb itself ran the multiplex PCR reads through MiXCR, one entry per CDR3 protein. The sample contains hundreds of thousands of distinct CDR3 sequences, about 15% of which appear only once. CDR1 MNHNS and CDR2 SASEGT come from the germline V gene. The trim removed 2 bases at V and 8 bases at J, leaving 13 bases unmatched. The CDR3 is 16 amino acids. In this sample, this clonotype turned up many times. Its cognate antigen is unknown.

The clonotype comes from a young woman with Graves' hyperthyroidism. V is TRBV6-1 and J is TRBJ1-1; 8 bases agree with TRBD1. Sequenced sample: blood. DNA for the CDR3: TGTGCCAGCAGTGAAAAAAATCTCGCAGGGGGCGCGGAAGCTTTCTTT. Translated, it gives CASSEKNLAGGAEAFF.